This T cell receptor (beta chain) came from a study of blood T cell repertoires in COVID-19. Turning to the study itself: Samples came from the United States, Italy and Spain, spanning acute and convalescent COVID-19.

This clone was observed once. Using immunoSEQ multiplex PCR, the repertoire was profiled, and TCRdb retains in-frame clones only, with some absent. The table records roughly 280,000 clones, approximately 90% of them present only once. Donors in Cohort 3 who had recovered were those with two negative PCRs, healthcare professional clearance, or resolution of their symptoms. The V gene lost 3 bases and the J gene lost 5 bases, with 15 bases spanning the gap. Germline loops: CDR1 SGHRS, CDR2 YFSETQ. The length of the CDR3 is 14 residues. This TCR came from a woman between 18 and 29 years old who had recovered from COVID-19. The sample was PBMCs or T cells enriched from blood (not recorded which). V is TRBV5-1 and J is TRBJ2-7; D may be TRBD2 (6 bases). The CDR3 DNA is TGCGCCAGCAGCTATCCGGACTACCCCCACGAGCAGTACTTC. This gives the protein CASSYPDYPHEQYF. The variable domain in full, completed from reference TRBV5-1 and TRBJ2-7, reads KAGVTQTPRYLIKTRGQQVTLSCSPISGHRSVSWYQQTPGQGLQFLFEYFSETQRNKGNFPGRFSGRQFSNSRSEMNVSTLELGDSALYLCASSYPDYPHEQYFGPGTRLTVT.